These 23 T cell receptor beta chains came from one sample sequenced in a study of cytomegalovirus exposure and HLA in healthy donors. Primers included in the PCR were 60 Vbeta and 13 Jbeta primers. The protocol was immunoSEQ multiplex PCR, while the TCRdb copy is restricted to in-frame clones and leaves out a portion. This table holds roughly 220,000 clones, 55% to 75% found once. Sequenced: PBMCs. Receptors originate from a middle-aged man in good health and CMV-seropositive.

This clone occurred a few times. V usage is TRBV6-6 and J usage is TRBJ2-7; D not certain. V was clipped by 0 bases and J by 0 bases, with 12 bases between them. The CDR3 totals 16 residues. CDR1 and CDR2 (germline): MNHNY, SVGAGI (reference sequence). For the CDR3, the DNA is TGTGCCAGCAGTTACTCGAAGATATTGAGCTCCTACGAGCAGTACTTC. This encodes CASSYSKILSSYEQYF.

The genes are TRBV18 and TRBJ1-5, with a possible D match to TRBD1 (5 bases). V was trimmed by 1 base and J by 8 bases, leaving 18 bases between them. CDR1 is KGHSH, CDR2 LQKENI, per germline. This CDR3 contains 16 residues. The CDR3 loop reads CASSPRAGARREPQHF. The CDR3 coding sequence is TGTGCCAGCTCACCACGGGCTGGGGCGCGCAGGGAGCCCCAGCATTTT.

V and J are TRBV27 and TRBJ2-7; 9 nucleotides agree with TRBD1. V gave up 6 bases and J gave up 1 base; unmatched junction bases: 10. Germline V gene sequence: CDR1 MNHEY, CDR2 SMNVEV (reference sequence). The CDR3 length is 16 residues. CDR3 region: CASRSRRDRESYEQYF. As DNA, the CDR3 is TGTGCCAGCAGATCGAGAAGGGACAGGGAGTCCTACGAGCAGTACTTC.

This rearrangement joins TRBV11-2 to TRBJ2-7; TRBD2 matches at 8 bases. CDR3 length equals 14 residues. V lost 3 bases, J lost 6 bases, and 7 bases stayed unmatched. The V gene's germline CDR1 is SGHAT and CDR2 FQNNGV. The CDR3 bases are TGTGCCAGCAGCTTTATCCGGGGGGGCCGCGAGCAGTACTTC. As protein: CASSFIRGGREQYF.

The V call is TRBV6-5, the J call TRBJ1-1, with TRBD1 as a possible D gene (6 bases). The CDR3 spans 13 residues. Trimming took 8 bases from V and 5 from J, leaving 15 bases between them. Per germline, CDR1 MNHEY and CDR2 SVGAGI. CDR3 loop: CASDQGPGTEAFF. The CDR3 DNA sequence: TGTGCCAGCGACCAGGGGCCGGGGACTGAAGCTTTCTTT.

This clone was seen a single time. V usage is TRBV29-1 and J usage is TRBJ2-7, with D tentatively TRBD1 (6 bases). Germline-derived CDR1 and CDR2 are SQVTM and ANQGSEA. There are 16 residues in the CDR3. Trimming removed 3 bases at V and 1 base at J, with 19 bases between. The CDR3: CSVDGLTTQGSYEQYF. DNA for the CDR3: TGCAGCGTTGATGGCCTGACGACCCAGGGGTCCTACGAGCAGTACTTC.

This clone was observed a handful of times. J is TRBJ2-5 and V is TRBV10-3; 7 positions match TRBD1. The DNA end is a closer match to TRBJ2-7, so the J assignment may be wrong. Germline CDR1 reads ENHRY; CDR2 reads SYGVKD. The CDR3 contains 19 residues. CDR3 region: CAISESPWKGAANSYEQYF. The CDR3 DNA follows: TGTGCCATCAGTGAGTCGCCATGGAAGGGGGCAGCCAACTCCTACGAGCAGTACTTC.

The chain links TRBV4-1 to TRBJ1-6; the D is unclear. The germline V gene has CDR1 MGHRA and CDR2 YSYEKL. The CDR3 totals 15 residues. V was clipped by 2 bases and J by 11 bases, with 16 bases between them. The CDR3: CASSQLPAEVTPLHF. The CDR3 coding sequence is TGCGCCAGCAGCCAACTCCCAGCGGAGGTAACACCCCTCCACTTT.

The chain combines TRBV7-2 with TRBJ1-2, with 7 bases that match TRBD1. V was clipped by 2 bases and J by 6 bases; unmatched bases: 6. This CDR3 has 14 amino acids. CDR1 is SGHTA and CDR2 is FQGNSA in the germline V gene. The CDR3 DNA reads as TGTGCCAGCAGCTTACTCACAGGGGATCATGGCTACACCTTC. It yields the protein CASSLLTGDHGYTF.

V gene TRBV7-9 combines with J gene TRBJ1-2, with no clear D. V was clipped by 5 bases and J by 4 bases, with 11 bases between them. This CDR3 spans 13 amino acids. Germline V gene data show CDR1 as SEHNR and CDR2 as FQNEAQ (reference sequence). As DNA, the CDR3 is TGTGCCAGCAGCCGGGAGACCGCCTATGGCTACACCTTC. This gives the protein CASSRETAYGYTF.

The chain couples TRBV7-2 to TRBJ1-4; D not resolved. The germline V and J ends were trimmed by 1 base and 12 bases, with 12 bases remaining between them. This CDR3 spans 13 amino acids. CDR1 is SGHTA and CDR2 is FQGNSA in the germline V gene. As DNA, the CDR3 is TGTGCCAGCAGCTTAGGCGGCGGCTGGGAACTGTTTTTT. Protein: CASSLGGGWELFF.

The CDR3 DNA is TGCGCCAGCAGCCAACCCCAGGGGCCTGGAGAGACCCAGTACTTC. Its translation: CASSQPQGPGETQYF. The rearrangement uses TRBV4-1 and TRBJ2-5; tentatively, D is TRBD1 (6 bases). Germline CDR1 and CDR2: MGHRA and YSYEKL. The V and J ends lost 2 bases and 4 bases respectively, with 14 bases between them. CDR3 length: 15 residues.

The V call is TRBV5-8, the J call TRBJ2-1, with TRBD2 matching 11 bases. The CDR3 spans 15 residues. Germline CDR1 SGHTS, CDR2 YDEGEE. Trimming removed 1 base from V and 8 bases from J; junction bases left unmatched: 5. CDR3 sequence: CASSLLAGGPDEQFF. The CDR3 DNA reads TGTGCCAGCAGCTTGTTAGCGGGGGGGCCCGATGAGCAGTTCTTC.

The chain employs TRBV28 and TRBJ2-7; 7 nucleotides align to TRBD2. V lost 8 bases and J lost 3; bases outside the gene matches: 7. This CDR3 has 13 residues. Germline V gene lookup returns CDR1 MDHEN and CDR2 SYDVKM. This CDR3 reads CASGGGTLYEQYF. CDR3 in DNA: TGTGCCAGCGGGGGAGGGACCCTCTACGAGCAGTACTTC.

The V call is TRBV15, the J call TRBJ2-7; D remains ambiguous. This CDR3 is 14 amino acids long. The V gene's germline CDR1 is LNHNV and CDR2 YYDKDF (reference sequence). Trimming removed 1 base from V and 2 bases from J, with 9 bases in between. The CDR3 sequence is CATSRGQATYEQYF. As DNA, the CDR3 is TGTGCCACCAGCAGAGGACAAGCAACCTACGAGCAGTACTTC.

The J gene is TRBJ2-3, the V gene TRBV25-1; D is possibly TRBD2 (5 bases). The CDR3 runs to 14 residues. V was cut by 0 bases and J by 5 bases, with 9 bases left in between. Germline values: CDR1 MGHDK, CDR2 SYGVNS. The CDR3 here is CASSEYGVGDTQYF. The CDR3 DNA reads TGTGCCAGCAGTGAATACGGGGTTGGAGATACGCAGTATTTT.

This clone came up a few times. This sequence joins TRBV29-1 and TRBJ1-1; possibly TRBD1 for D (6 bases). CDR1 is SQVTM, CDR2 ANQGSEA, per germline. This CDR3 comprises 12 residues. Trimming stripped 7 bases from V and 1 base from J, with 10 bases between. This chain's CDR3 is CSGSRGNTEAFF. The CDR3, as DNA: TGCAGCGGGAGCAGGGGGAACACTGAAGCTTTCTTT.

The chain employs TRBV18 and TRBJ2-3; TRBD1 aligns across 7 bases. From germline, CDR1 is KGHSH and CDR2 LQKENI. V gave up 3 bases and J gave up 4 bases; unmatched junction bases: 4. The CDR3 length is 14 residues. The CDR3 region is CASSPGDRADTQYF. CDR3 in DNA: TGTGCCAGCTCACCTGGAGACAGGGCAGATACGCAGTATTTT. The full variable domain, with the rest looked up from reference TRBV18 and TRBJ2-3, is NAGVMQNPRHLVRRRGQEARLRCSPMKGHSHVYWYRQLPEEGLKFMVYLQKENIIDESGMPKERFSAEFPKEGPSILRIQQVVRGDSAAYFCASSPGDRADTQYFGPGTRLTVL.

The chain links TRBV6-1 to TRBJ2-4, with 12 bases that match TRBD2. The length of the CDR3 is 19 residues. Germline V gives CDR1 MNHNS, CDR2 SASEGT. With 1 base clipped from V and 2 bases from J, the junction kept 9 bases outside the gene matches. The CDR3 DNA follows: TGTGCCAGCAGTGAAGGGGGGCTAGCGGGGGGGTGGACCAAAAACATTCAGTACTTC. This sequence encodes CASSEGGLAGGWTKNIQYF.

A remark on this clone: Other nucleotide sequences from this sample produce the same CDR3. V and J are TRBV5-4 and TRBJ2-2; D may be TRBD2 (5 bases). This CDR3 region has 15 residues. Germline assignment: CDR1 SGHNT and CDR2 YYREEE (reference sequence). V was cut by 7 bases and J by 0 bases, with 13 bases left in between. The CDR3 loop is CASGPLRANTGELFF. The CDR3 DNA sequence: TGTGCCAGCGGGCCATTGAGGGCGAACACCGGGGAGCTGTTTTTT.

This clone turned up a few times. The chain links TRBV11-2 to TRBJ2-7, with a weak D call TRBD1 (5 bases). Germline assignment: CDR1 SGHAT and CDR2 FQNNGV. Trimming took off 1 base at V and 5 bases at J, with 9 bases between the two ends. The CDR3 spans 13 residues. The CDR3 DNA follows: TGTGCCAGCAGCTTAGCTCAGGGCCACGAGCAGTACTTC. It is translated as CASSLAQGHEQYF.

On this clone: The junction and the germline gene differ at one end; a read error may be behind it. The chain couples TRBV28 to TRBJ1-1; a possible D gene is TRBD1 (6 bases). The CDR3 contains 14 residues. The germline V gene encodes CDR1 MDHEN and CDR2 SYDVKM. The CDR3 protein is CASCLFTTGSEAFF. For the CDR3, the DNA is TGTGCCAGCTGTTTATTTACCACAGGGTCTGAAGCTTTCTTT.

J is TRBJ2-2 and V is TRBV7-9; TRBD2 is a possible D gene (6 bases). Trimming shortened V by 5 bases and J by 2 bases, and 15 bases separated the two germline ends. Germline values: CDR1 SEHNR, CDR2 FQNEAQ (reference sequence). This CDR3 comprises 16 residues. The CDR3 here is CASSPWGTGNTGELFF. The CDR3 nucleotides are TGTGCCAGCAGCCCATGGGGGACTGGCAACACCGGGGAGCTGTTTTTT.